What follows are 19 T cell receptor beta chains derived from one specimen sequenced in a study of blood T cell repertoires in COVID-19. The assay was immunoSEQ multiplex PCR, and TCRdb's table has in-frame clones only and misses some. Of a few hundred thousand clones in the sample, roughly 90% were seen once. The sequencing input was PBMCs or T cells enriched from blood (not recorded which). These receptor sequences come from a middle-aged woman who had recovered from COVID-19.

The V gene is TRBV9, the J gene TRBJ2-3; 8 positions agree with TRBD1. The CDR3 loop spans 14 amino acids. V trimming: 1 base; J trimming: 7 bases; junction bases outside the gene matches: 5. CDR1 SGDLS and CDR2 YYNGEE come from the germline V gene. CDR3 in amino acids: CASSVTGGGNTQYF. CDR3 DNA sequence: TGTGCCAGCAGCGTAACAGGGGGTGGAAATACGCAGTATTTT.

The CDR3 DNA is TGTGCCAGCAGCTTCATCAAGGGGGGGAGCTCTGGGGCCAACGTCCTGACTTTC. This sequence encodes CASSFIKGGSSGANVLTF. The chain uses TRBV27 and TRBJ2-6; a weak D match, TRBD2 (7 bases). V lost 6 bases, J lost 0 bases, and 18 bases lay in between. This CDR3 region has 18 residues. Per germline, CDR1 MNHEY and CDR2 SMNVEV (reference sequence).

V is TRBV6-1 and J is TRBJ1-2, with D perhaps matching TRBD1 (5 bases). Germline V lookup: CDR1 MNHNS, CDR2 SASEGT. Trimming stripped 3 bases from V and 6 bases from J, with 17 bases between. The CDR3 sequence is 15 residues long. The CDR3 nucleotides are TGTGCCAGCAGTGAGGGCAGGGAGGTGGATCATGGCTACACCTTC. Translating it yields CASSEGREVDHGYTF.

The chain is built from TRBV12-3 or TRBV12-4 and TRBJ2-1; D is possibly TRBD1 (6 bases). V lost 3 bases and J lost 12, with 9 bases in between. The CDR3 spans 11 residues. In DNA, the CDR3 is TGTGCCAGCAGTTTGGCCAGGGGGCAGTTCTTC. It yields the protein CASSLARGQFF.

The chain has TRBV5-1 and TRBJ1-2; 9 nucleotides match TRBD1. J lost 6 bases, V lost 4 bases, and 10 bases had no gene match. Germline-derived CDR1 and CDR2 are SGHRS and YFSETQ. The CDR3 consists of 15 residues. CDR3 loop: CASSNPGQGENGYTF. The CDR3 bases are TGCGCCAGCAGCAACCCGGGACAGGGAGAAAATGGCTACACCTTC.

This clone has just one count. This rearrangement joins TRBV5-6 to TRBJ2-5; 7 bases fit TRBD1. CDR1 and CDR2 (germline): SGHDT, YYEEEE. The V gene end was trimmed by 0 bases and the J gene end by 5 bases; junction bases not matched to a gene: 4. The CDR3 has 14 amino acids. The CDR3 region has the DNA TGTGCCAGCAGCTTGGAACAGGGGAAGGAGACCCAGTACTTC. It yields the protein CASSLEQGKETQYF.

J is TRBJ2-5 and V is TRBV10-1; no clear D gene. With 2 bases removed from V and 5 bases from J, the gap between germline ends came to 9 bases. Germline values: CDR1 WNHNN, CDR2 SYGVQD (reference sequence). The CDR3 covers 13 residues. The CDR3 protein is CASSERVEETQYF. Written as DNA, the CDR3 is TGCGCCAGCAGTGAGCGCGTGGAGGAGACCCAGTACTTC.

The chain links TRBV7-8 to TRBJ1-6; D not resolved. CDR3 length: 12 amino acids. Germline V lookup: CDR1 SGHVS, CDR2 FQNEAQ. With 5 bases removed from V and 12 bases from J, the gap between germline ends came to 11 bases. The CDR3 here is CASSPTRGPLHF. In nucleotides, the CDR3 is TGTGCCAGCAGCCCAACCCGGGGACCCCTCCACTTT.

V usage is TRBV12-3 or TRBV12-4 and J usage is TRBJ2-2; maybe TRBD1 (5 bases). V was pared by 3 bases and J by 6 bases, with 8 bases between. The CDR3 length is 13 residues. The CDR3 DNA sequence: TGTGCCAGCAGTTTCATAGGGGCCGGGGAGCTGTTTTTT. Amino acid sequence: CASSFIGAGELFF.

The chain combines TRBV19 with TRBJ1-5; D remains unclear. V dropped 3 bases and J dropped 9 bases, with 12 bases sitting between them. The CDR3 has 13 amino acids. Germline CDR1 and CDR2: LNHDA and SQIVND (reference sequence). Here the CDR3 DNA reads TGTGCCAGTAGTATTGGAGGAGGGAGGCCCCAGCATTTT. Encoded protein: CASSIGGGRPQHF.

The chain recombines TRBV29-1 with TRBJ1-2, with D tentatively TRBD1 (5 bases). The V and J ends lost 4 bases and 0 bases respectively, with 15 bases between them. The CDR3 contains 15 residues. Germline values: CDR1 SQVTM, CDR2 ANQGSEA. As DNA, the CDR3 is TGCAGCGTTGGGTCCAGGGTTGTAGCTAACTATGGCTACACCTTC. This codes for CSVGSRVVANYGYTF.

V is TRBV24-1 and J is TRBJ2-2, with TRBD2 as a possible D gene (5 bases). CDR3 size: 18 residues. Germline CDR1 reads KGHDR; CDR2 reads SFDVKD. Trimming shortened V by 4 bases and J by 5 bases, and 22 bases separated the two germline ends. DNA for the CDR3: TGTGCCACCAGTGACCCCCCCTCCGGGAAAAGTCCGACCGGGGAGCTGTTTTTT. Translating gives CATSDPPSGKSPTGELFF.

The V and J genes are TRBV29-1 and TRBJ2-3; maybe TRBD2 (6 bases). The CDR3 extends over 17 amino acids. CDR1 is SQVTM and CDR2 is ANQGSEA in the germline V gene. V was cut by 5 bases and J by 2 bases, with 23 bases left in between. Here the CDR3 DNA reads TGCAGCGTTATCGGCTCTAGCGACGCCTTAACCACAGATACGCAGTATTTT. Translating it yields CSVIGSSDALTTDTQYF.

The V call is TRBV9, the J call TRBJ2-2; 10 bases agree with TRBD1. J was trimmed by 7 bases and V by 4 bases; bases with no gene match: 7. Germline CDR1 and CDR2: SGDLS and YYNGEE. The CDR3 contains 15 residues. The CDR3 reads CASSPRQGAGGELFF. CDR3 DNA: TGTGCCAGCAGCCCTCGACAGGGGGCGGGCGGGGAGCTGTTTTTT.

The CDR3 loop is CSVRTSGTYEQYF. The CDR3 coding sequence is TGCAGCGTTCGGACTAGCGGGACTTACGAGCAGTACTTC. The gene calls are TRBV29-1 and TRBJ2-7, with 12 bases fitting TRBD2. Germline loops: CDR1 SQVTM, CDR2 ANQGSEA. The CDR3 length is 13 residues. Unmatched junction bases numbered 3, after V lost 5 bases and J lost 4 bases.

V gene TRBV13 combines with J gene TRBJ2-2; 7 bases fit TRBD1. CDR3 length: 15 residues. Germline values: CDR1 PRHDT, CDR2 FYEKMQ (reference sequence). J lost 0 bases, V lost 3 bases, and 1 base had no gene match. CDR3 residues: CASSLDRTNTGELFF. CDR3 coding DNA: TGTGCCAGCAGCTTGGACAGGACGAACACCGGGGAGCTGTTTTTT.

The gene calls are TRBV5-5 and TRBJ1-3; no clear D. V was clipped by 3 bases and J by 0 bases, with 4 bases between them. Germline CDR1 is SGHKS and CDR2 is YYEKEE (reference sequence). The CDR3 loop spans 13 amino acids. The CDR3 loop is CASSYNSGNTIYF. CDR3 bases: TGTGCCAGCAGCTACAACTCTGGAAACACCATATATTTT.

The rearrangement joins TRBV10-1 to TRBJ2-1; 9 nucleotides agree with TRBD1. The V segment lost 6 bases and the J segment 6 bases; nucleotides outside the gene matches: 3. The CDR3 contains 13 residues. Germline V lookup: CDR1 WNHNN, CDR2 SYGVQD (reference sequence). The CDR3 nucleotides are TGCGCCAGCAGAGGGACAGGGCGCAATGAGCAGTTCTTC. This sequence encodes CASRGTGRNEQFF.

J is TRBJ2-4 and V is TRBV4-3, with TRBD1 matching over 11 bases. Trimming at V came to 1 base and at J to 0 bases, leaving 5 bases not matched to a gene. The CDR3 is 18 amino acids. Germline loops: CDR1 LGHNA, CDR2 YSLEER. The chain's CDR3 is CASSQARGQGVAKNIQYF. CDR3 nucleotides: TGCGCCAGCAGCCAAGCCAGGGGACAGGGGGTAGCCAAAAACATTCAGTACTTC.